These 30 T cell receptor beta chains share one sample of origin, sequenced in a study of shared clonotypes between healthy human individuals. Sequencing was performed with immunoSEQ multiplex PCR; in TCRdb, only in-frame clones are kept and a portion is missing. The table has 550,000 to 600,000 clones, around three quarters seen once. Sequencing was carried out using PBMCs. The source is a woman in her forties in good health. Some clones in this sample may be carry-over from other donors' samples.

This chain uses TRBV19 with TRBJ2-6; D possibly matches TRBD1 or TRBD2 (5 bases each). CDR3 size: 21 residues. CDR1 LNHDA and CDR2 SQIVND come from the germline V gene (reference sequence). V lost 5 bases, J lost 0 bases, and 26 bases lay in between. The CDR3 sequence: CASSVFRDPRNPSSGANVLTF. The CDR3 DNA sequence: TGTGCCAGTAGTGTCTTTAGGGACCCCAGGAACCCTTCCTCTGGGGCCAACGTCCTGACTTTC.

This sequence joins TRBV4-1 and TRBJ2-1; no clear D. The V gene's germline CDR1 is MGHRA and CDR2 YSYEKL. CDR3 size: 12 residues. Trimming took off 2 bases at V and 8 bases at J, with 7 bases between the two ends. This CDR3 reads CASSQPMDEQFF. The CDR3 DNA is TGCGCCAGCAGCCAACCGATGGATGAGCAGTTCTTC.

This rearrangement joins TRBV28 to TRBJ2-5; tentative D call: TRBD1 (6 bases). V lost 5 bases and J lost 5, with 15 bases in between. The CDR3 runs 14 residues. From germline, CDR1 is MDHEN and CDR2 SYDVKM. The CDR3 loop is CASSPQGFWETQYF. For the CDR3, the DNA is TGTGCCAGCAGTCCACAGGGTTTTTGGGAGACCCAGTACTTC.

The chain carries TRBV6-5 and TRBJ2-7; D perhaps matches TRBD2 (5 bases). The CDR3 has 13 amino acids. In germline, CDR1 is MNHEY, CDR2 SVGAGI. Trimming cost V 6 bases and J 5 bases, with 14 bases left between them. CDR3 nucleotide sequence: TGTGCCAGCAGCCCGACGGGGTCCCACGAGCAGTACTTC. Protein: CASSPTGSHEQYF.

The CDR3: CASSLYRGSGRQYNEQFF. The CDR3 nucleotides are TGTGCCAGCAGCCTCTACCGTGGGAGCGGGAGGCAGTACAATGAGCAGTTCTTC. The rearrangement joins TRBV7-9 to TRBJ2-1, with TRBD2 matching over 9 bases. V trimming: 5 bases; J trimming: 4 bases; junction bases outside the gene matches: 15. This CDR3 has 18 amino acids. Looked up from germline, CDR1 is SEHNR and CDR2 is FQNEAQ (reference sequence). The full variable domain, in which reference TRBV7-9 and TRBJ2-1 provide the parts outside the CDR3, is DTGVSQNPRHKITKRGQNVTFRCDPISEHNRLYWYRQTLGQGPEFLTYFQNEAQLEKSRLLSDRFSAERPKGSFSTLEIQRTEQGDSAMYLCASSLYRGSGRQYNEQFFGPGTRLTVL.

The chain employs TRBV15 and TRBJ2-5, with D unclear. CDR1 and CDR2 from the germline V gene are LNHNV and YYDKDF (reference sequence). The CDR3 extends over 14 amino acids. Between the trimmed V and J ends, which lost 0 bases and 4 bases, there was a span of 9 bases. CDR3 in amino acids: CATSREGPPETQYF. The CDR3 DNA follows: TGTGCCACCAGCAGAGAAGGTCCTCCAGAGACCCAGTACTTC.

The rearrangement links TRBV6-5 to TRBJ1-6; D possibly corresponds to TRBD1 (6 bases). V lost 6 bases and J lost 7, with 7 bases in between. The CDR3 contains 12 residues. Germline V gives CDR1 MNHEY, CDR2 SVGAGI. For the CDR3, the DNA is TGTGCCAGCAGCACAGGGAATTCACCCCTCCACTTT. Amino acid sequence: CASSTGNSPLHF.

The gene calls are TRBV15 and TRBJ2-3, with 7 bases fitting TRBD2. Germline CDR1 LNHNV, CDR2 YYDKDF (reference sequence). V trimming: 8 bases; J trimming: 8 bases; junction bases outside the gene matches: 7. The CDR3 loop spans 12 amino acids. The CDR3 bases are TGTGCCACCGGTCGTCCGGGGGGTACGCAGTATTTT. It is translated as CATGRPGGTQYF.

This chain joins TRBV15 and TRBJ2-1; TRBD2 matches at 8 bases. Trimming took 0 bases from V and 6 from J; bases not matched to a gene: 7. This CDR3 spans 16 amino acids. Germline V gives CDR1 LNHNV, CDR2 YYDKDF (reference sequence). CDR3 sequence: CATSRDLAGGANEQFF. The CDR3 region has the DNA TGTGCCACCAGCAGAGATCTGGCGGGAGGCGCCAATGAGCAGTTCTTC.

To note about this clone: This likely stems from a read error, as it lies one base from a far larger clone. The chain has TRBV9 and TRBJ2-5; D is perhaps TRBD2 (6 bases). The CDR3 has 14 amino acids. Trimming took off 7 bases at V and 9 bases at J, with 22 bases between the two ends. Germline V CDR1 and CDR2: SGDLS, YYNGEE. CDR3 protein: CASGGAGTVRAQYF. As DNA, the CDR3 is TGTGCCAGCGGAGGGGCCGGAACCGTGAGGGCCCAGTACTTC.

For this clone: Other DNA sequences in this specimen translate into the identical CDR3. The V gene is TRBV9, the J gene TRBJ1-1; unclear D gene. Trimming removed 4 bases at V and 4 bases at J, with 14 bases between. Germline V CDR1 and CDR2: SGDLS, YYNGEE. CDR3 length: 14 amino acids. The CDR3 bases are TGTGCCAGCAGCCCCAAGTCACTTAGCACTGAAGCTTTCTTT. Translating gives CASSPKSLSTEAFF.

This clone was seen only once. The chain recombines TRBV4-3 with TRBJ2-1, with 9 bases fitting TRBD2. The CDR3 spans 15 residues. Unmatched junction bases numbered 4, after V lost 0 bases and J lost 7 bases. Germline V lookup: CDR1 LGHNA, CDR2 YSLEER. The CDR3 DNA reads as TGCGCCAGCAGCCAAGATGCGGGAGGGTCGAATGAGCAGTTCTTC. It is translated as CASSQDAGGSNEQFF.

The CDR3: CAISAGSQETQYF. In DNA form, the CDR3 reads TGTGCCATCAGTGCGGGCAGTCAAGAGACCCAGTACTTC. The V gene is TRBV10-3, the J gene TRBJ2-5, with D unclear. V lost 4 bases to trimming and J lost 2 bases, with 8 bases between them. The CDR3 has 13 amino acids. Looked up from germline, CDR1 is ENHRY and CDR2 is SYGVKD.

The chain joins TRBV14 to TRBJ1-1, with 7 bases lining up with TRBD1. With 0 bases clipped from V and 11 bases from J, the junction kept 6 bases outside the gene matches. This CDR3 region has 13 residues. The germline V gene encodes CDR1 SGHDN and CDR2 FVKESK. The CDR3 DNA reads TGTGCCAGCAGCCAAGATTTACAGGGGAGGGCTTTCTTT. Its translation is CASSQDLQGRAFF.

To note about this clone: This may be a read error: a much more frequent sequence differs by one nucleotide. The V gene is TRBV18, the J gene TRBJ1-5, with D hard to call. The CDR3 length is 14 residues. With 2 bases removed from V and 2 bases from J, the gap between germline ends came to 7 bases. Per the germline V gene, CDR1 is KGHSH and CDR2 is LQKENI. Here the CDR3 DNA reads TGTGCCAGCTCACCAGGGAATGGCAATCAGCCCCAGCATTTT. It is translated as CASSPGNGNQPQHF.

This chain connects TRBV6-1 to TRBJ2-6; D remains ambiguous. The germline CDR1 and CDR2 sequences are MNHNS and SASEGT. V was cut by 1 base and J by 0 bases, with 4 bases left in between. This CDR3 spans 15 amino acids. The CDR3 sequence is CASSEEGSGANVLTF. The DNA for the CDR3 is TGTGCCAGCAGTGAAGAGGGCTCTGGGGCCAACGTCCTGACTTTC.

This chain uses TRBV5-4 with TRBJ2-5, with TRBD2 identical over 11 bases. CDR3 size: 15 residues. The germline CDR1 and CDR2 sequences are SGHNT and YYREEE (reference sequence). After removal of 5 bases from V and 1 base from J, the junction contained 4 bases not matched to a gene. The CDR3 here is CASRPTSGSQETQYF. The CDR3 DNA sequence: TGTGCCAGCAGACCTACTAGCGGGAGCCAAGAGACCCAGTACTTC. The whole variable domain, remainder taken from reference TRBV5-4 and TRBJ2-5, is ETGVTQSPTHLIKTRGQQVTLRCSSQSGHNTVSWYQQALGQGPQFIFQYYREEENGRGNFPPRFSGLQFPNYSSELNVNALELDDSALYLCASRPTSGSQETQYFGPGTRLLVL.

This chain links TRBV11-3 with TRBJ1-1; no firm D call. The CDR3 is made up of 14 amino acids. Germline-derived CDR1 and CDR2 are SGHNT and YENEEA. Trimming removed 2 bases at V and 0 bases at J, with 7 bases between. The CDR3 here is CASSLHGMNTEAFF. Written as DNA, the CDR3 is TGTGCCAGCAGCTTACACGGAATGAACACTGAAGCTTTCTTT.

The DNA for the CDR3 is TGTGCCAGCAGTTTATCCGGGAGATTCTACGAGCAGTACTTC. It yields the protein CASSLSGRFYEQYF. V and J are TRBV27 and TRBJ2-7, with D possibly TRBD2 on 6 matching bases. Trimming left V 0 bases short and J 3 bases short, with 9 bases between. The CDR3 contains 14 residues. Germline V CDR1 and CDR2: MNHEY, SMNVEV (reference sequence).

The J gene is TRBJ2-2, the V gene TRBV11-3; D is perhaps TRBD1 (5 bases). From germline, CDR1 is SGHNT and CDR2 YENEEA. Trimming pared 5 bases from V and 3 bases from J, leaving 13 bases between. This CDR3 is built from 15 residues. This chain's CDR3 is CASSRGRGDTGELFF. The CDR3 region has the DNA TGTGCCAGCAGCCGAGGAAGGGGCGACACCGGGGAGCTGTTTTTT.

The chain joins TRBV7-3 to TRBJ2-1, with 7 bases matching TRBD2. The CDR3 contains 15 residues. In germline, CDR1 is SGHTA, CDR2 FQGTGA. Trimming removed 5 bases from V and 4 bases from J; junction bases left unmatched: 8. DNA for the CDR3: TGTGCCAGCAGCATAAGCGGGGCCGGATACAATGAGCAGTTCTTC. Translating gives CASSISGAGYNEQFF. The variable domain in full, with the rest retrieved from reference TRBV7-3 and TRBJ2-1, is GAGVSQTPSNKVTEKGKYVELRCDPISGHTALYWYRQSLGQGPEFLIYFQGTGAADDSGLPNDRFFAVRPEGSVSTLKIQRTERGDSAVYLCASSISGAGYNEQFFGPGTRLTVL.

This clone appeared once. Written as DNA, the CDR3 is TGTGCCAGCAGCGATATTGAGGGAGCTGAGCAGTTCTTC. It is translated as CASSDIEGAEQFF. This chain joins TRBV7-3 and TRBJ2-1; D is possibly TRBD2 (5 bases). Trimming left V 5 bases short and J 9 bases short, with 14 bases between. Germline V gives CDR1 SGHTA, CDR2 FQGTGA. CDR3 length equals 13 residues.

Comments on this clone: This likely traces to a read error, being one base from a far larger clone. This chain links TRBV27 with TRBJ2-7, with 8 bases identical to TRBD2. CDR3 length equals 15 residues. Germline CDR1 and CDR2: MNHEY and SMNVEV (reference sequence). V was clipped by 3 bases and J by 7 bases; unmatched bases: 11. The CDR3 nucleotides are TGTGCCAGCAGTTTTTTTGCGGGAGGCCCTCCGGAGCAGTACTTC. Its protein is CASSFFAGGPPEQYF.

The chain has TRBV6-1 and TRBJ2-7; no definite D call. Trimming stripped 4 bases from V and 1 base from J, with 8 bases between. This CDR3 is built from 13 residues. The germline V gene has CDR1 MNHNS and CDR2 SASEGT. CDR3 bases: TGTGCCAGCAGTGGGGGTCTATCCTACGAGCAGTACTTC. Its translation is CASSGGLSYEQYF.

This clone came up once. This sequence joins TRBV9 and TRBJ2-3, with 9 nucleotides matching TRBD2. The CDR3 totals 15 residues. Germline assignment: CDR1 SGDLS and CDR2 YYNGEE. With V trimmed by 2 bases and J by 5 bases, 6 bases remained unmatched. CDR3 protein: CASSVLAGAVDTQYF. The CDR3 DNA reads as TGTGCCAGCAGCGTTTTAGCGGGAGCGGTAGATACGCAGTATTTT.

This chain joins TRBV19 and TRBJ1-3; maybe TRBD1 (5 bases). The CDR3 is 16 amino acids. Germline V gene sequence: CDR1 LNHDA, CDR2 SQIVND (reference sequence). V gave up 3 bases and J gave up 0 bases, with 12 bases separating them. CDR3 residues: CASSMGVDVSGNTIYF. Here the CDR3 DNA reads TGTGCCAGTAGTATGGGGGTCGACGTCTCTGGAAACACCATATATTTT. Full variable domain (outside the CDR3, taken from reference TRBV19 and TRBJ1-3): DGGITQSPKYLFRKEGQNVTLSCEQNLNHDAMYWYRQDPGQGLRLIYYSQIVNDFQKGDIAEGYSVSREKKESFPLTVTSAQKNPTAFYLCASSMGVDVSGNTIYFGEGSWLTVV.

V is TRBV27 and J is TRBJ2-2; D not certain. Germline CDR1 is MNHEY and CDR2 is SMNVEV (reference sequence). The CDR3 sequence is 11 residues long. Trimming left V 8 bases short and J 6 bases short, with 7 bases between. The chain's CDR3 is CASGPSGELFF. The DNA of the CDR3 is TGTGCCAGCGGCCCCTCCGGGGAGCTGTTTTTT.

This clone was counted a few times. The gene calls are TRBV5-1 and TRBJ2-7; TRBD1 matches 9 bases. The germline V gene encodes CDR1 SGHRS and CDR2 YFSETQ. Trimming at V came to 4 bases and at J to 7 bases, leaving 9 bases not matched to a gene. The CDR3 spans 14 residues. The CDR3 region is CASSRDRVGQEQYF. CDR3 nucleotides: TGCGCCAGCAGCCGGGACAGGGTGGGTCAGGAGCAGTACTTC.

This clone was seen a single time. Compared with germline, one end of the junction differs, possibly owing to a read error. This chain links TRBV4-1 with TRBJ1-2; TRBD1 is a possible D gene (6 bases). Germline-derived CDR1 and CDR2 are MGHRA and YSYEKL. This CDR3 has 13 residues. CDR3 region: CASSPFQGPLQSF. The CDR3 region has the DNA TGCGCCAGCAGTCCCTTCCAGGGGCCTCTACAGAGCTTC.

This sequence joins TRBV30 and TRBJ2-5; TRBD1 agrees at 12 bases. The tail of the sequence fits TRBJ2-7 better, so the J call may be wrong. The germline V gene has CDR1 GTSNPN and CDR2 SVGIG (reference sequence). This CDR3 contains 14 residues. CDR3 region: CAWSGDRGLYEQYF. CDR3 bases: TGTGCCTGGAGTGGGGACAGGGGGCTCTACGAGCAGTACTTC.